This TCR beta chain was profiled in a study of human T cells and chemical hapten exposure. In the study overall: Sensitization used 2% DPC on around 2 cm by around 2 cm upper inner arm skin. Diphenylcyclopropenone doses were given weekly to the scalps of patients across the roughly 24-week study. TCR yields differed between samples (mainly from small differences in pooled library volume). Findings and caveats of the study: Once DPC sensitization occurred, TCRs above 1 in 1000 frequency showed no change.

This clonotype was seen ten or more times. Its antigen is unknown. Time point described: patch test 2, 6 weeks after DPC sensitization. This sample's treatment: therapeutic diphenylcyclopropenone sensitization with weekly scalp DPC. MiXCR, applied by TCRdb to the RACE reads, yields one record per CDR3 protein. The table shows approximately 95,000 distinct CDR3 sequences, with around 10% occurring only once. The length of the CDR3 is 13 residues. The germline V gene has CDR1 SQVTM and CDR2 ANQGSEA. J gave up 1 base and V 5 bases, and 4 bases lay outside the gene matches. The clonotype was recovered from a woman aged 40 to 50 with alopecia areata. Some clones in this sample may be carry-over from other donors' samples. The sample in question was whole blood, obtained in connection with sensitization to the hapten diphenylcyclopropenone (DPC). The rearrangement uses TRBV29-1 and TRBJ1-1; 7 nucleotides line up with TRBD1. CDR3 amino acids: CSVSRGGNTEAFF. The CDR3 DNA reads as TGCAGCGTTTCCAGGGGGGGGAACACTGAAGCTTTCTTT.